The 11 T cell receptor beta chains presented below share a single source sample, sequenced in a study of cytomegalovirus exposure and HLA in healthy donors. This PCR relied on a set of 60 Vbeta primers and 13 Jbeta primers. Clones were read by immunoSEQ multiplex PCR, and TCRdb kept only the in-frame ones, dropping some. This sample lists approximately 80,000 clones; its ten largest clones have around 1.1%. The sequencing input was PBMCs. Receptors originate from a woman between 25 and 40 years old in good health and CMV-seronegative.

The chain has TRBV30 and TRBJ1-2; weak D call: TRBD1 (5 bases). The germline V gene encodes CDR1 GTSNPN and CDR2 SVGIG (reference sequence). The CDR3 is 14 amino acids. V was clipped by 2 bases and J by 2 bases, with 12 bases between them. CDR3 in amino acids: CAWSLGGGNYGYTF. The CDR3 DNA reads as TGTGCCTGGAGTCTCGGGGGGGGGAACTATGGCTACACCTTC. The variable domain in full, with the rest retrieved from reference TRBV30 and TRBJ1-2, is SQTIHQWPATLVQPVGSPLSLECTVEGTSNPNLYWYRQAAGRGLQLLFYSVGIGQISSEVPQNLSASRPQDRQFILSSKKLLLSDSGFYLCAWSLGGGNYGYTFGSGTRLTVV.

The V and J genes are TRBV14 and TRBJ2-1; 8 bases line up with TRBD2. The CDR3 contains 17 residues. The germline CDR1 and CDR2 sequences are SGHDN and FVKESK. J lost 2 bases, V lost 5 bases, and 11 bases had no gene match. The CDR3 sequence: CASSARRGTRTYNEQFF. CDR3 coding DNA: TGTGCCAGCAGCGCGAGACGTGGGACTAGAACCTACAATGAGCAGTTCTTC.

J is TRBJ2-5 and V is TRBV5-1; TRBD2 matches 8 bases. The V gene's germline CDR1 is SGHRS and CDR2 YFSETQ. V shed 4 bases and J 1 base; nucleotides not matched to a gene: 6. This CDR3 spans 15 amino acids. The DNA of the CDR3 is TGCGCCAGCAGCCGGGGGGGGACGCGCCAAGAGACCCAGTACTTC. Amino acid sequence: CASSRGGTRQETQYF.

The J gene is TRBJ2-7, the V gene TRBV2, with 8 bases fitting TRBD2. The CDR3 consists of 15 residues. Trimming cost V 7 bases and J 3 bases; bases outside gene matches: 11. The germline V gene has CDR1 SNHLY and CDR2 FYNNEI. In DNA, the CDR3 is TGTGCCAGCAAACGGGAAGCGGGGGCCCTCTACGAGCAGTACTTC. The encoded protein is CASKREAGALYEQYF. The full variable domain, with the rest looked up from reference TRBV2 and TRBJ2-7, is EPEVTQTPSHQVTQMGQEVILRCVPISNHLYFYWYRQILGQKVEFLVSFYNNEISEKSEIFDDQFSVERPDGSNFTLKIRSTKLEDSAMYFCASKREAGALYEQYFGPGTRLTVT.

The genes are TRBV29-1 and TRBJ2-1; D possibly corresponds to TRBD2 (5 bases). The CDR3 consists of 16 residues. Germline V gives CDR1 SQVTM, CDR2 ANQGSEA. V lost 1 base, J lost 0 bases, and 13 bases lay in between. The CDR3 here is CSVEGELVGSYNEQFF. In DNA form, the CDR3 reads TGCAGCGTTGAAGGGGAGCTGGTGGGCTCCTACAATGAGCAGTTCTTC.

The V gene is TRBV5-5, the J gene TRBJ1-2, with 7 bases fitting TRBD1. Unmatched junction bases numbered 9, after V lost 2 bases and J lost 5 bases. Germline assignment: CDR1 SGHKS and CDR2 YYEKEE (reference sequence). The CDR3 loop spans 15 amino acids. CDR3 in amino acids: CASSLQAGTAYGYTF. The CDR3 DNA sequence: TGTGCCAGCAGCTTACAAGCCGGGACAGCATATGGCTACACCTTC.

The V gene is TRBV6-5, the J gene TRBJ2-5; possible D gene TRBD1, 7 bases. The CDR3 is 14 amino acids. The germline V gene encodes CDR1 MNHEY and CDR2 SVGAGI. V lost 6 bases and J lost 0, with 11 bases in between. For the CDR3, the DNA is TGTGCCAGCAGGGCGGGACAGCACCAAGAGACCCAGTACTTC. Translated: CASRAGQHQETQYF.

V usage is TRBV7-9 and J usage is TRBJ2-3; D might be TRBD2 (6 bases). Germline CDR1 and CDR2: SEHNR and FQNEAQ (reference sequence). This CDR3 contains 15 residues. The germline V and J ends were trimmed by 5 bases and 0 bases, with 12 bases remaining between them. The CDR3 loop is CASSPPSGSTDTQYF. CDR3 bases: TGTGCCAGCAGCCCCCCAAGCGGGAGCACAGATACGCAGTATTTT.

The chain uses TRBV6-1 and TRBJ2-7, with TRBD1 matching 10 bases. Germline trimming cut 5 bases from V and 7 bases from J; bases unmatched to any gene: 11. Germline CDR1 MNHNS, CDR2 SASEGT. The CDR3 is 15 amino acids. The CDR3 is CASSLPGQGTGEQYF. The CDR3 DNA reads TGTGCCAGCAGTCTCCCGGGACAGGGGACAGGAGAGCAGTACTTC.

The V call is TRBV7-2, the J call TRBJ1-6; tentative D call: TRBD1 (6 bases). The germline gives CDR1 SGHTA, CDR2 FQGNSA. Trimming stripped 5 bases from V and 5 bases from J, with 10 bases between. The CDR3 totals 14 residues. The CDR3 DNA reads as TGTGCCAGCAGCCCCAGGGGCGATAATTCACCCCTCCACTTT. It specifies CASSPRGDNSPLHF.

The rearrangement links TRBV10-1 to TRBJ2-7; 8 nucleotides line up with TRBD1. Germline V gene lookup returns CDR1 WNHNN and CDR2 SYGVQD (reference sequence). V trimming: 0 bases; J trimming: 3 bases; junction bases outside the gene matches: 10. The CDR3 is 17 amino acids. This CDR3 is CASSESKLVTGGYEQYF. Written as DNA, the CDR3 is TGCGCCAGCAGTGAGTCGAAGCTCGTAACAGGGGGCTACGAGCAGTACTTC.